This is a list of T cell receptor beta chains from one sample in a study of T cell repertoires in cytomegalovirus infection. TCRdb ran MiXCR on the reads and lists one entry per CDR3 protein. The sample lists hundreds of thousands of distinct CDR3 sequences; approximately 32% were seen once. Their cognate antigens are unknown. Sequencing used cultured CD8+ T cells from PBMCs, obtained from culture after CMV antigen stimulation. The receptors shown here come from a human donor in good health (CMV status not recorded). Some clones in this sample may be carry-over from other donors' samples. The CDR3 runs from the conserved cysteine through the conserved F or W. A D gene is named only where the DNA matches it firmly. Where a row states a size, it is once, few, many or the class of an expanded clone; other rows omit it.

V	length	size	J	D	CDR3	DNA
TRBV4-2	16	.	TRBJ2-1	TRBD2	CASSQDGLAGDNEQFF	TGTGCCAGCAGCCAAGATGGGCTAGCGGGGGACAATGAGCAGTTCTTC
TRBV6-5	14	once	TRBJ2-3	.	CASSFSGGTGTQYF	TGTGCCAGCAGTTTCAGCGGGGGGACAGGTACGCAGTATTTT
TRBV7-9	17	once	TRBJ2-1	.	CASSSNGRDRSYNEQFF	TGTGCCAGCAGCTCCAACGGGAGGGACAGGAGCTACAATGAGCAGTTCTTC
TRBV12-3/TRBV12-4	13	few	TRBJ1-2	.	CASSTGNFGGYTF	TGTGCCAGCAGTACAGGGAACTTCGGTGGCTACACCTTC
TRBV7-6	14	many	TRBJ1-1	TRBD1	CASSLVGTGTEAFF	TGTGCCAGCAGCTTAGTGGGGACAGGCACTGAAGCTTTCTTT
TRBV19	12	many	TRBJ2-1	.	CASSIRLDEQFF	TGTGCCAGTAGTATAAGACTGGATGAGCAGTTCTTC
TRBV11-2	15	.	TRBJ2-1	TRBD1	CASSLEYRGQNEQFF	TGTGCCAGCAGCTTAGAGTACAGGGGCCAGAATGAGCAGTTCTTC
TRBV19	14	few	TRBJ1-1	TRBD1	CASSRTGYPTEAFF	TGTGCCAGTAGTCGGACAGGGTATCCCACTGAAGCTTTCTTT
TRBV6-8	13	.	TRBJ1-2	TRBD1	CASTGQASDGYTF	TGTGCCAGCACCGGACAGGCGTCTGATGGCTACACCTTC
TRBV6-2/TRBV6-3	16	few	TRBJ2-1	TRBD2	CASSYLLAGGFNEQFF	TGTGCCAGCAGCTACCTACTAGCGGGGGGATTTAATGAGCAGTTCTTC
TRBV18	15	.	TRBJ2-1	.	CASSPSHRSYNEQFF	TGTGCCAGCTCACCGTCGCACAGGTCCTACAATGAGCAGTTCTTC
TRBV7-9	18	.	TRBJ2-2	TRBD1	CASSLAFPGQGNTGELFF	TGTGCCAGCAGCTTAGCGTTTCCGGGACAGGGAAACACCGGGGAGCTGTTTTTT
TRBV12-3/TRBV12-4	13	many	TRBJ2-5	.	CASSYRGGETQYF	TGTGCCAGCAGTTACAGGGGAGGAGAGACCCAGTACTTC
TRBV14	14	.	TRBJ2-3	.	CASSQPGSTDTQYF	TGTGCCAGCAGCCAACCAGGGTCGACAGATACGCAGTATTTT
TRBV12-3/TRBV12-4	15	many	TRBJ2-3	.	CASSWERAVTDTQYF	TGTGCCAGCAGTTGGGAGCGAGCGGTCACAGATACGCAGTATTTT
TRBV6-5	12	.	TRBJ2-5	.	CASSSGLETQYF	TGTGCCAGCAGTTCAGGTTTGGAGACCCAGTACTTC
TRBV7-6	14	few	TRBJ1-1	.	CASRYAPGGTEAFF	TGTGCCAGCAGATACGCCCCCGGGGGTACTGAAGCTTTCTTT
TRBV20-1	13	.	TRBJ1-2	.	CSARDLTNYGYTF	TGCAGTGCTAGAGATCTGACCAACTATGGCTACACCTTC
TRBV6-5	13	many	TRBJ1-1	.	CASSLRSETEAFF	TGTGCCAGCAGTCTTCGGTCGGAAACTGAAGCTTTCTTT
TRBV29-1	16	few	TRBJ2-7	TRBD2	CSVLGASGALGSEQYF	TGCAGCGTCCTGGGGGCTAGCGGGGCGCTAGGAAGCGAGCAGTACTTC